Following are 10 T cell receptor beta chains from one sample sequenced in a study of cytomegalovirus exposure and HLA in healthy donors. Assay used: immunoSEQ multiplex PCR; TCRdb lists only in-frame clones, some missing. The sample shows some 220,000 clones, about 89% of them seen only once. The sequenced sample consisted of PBMCs. These receptors were taken from a woman younger than 30 in good health and CMV-seronegative.

This chain links TRBV10-3 with TRBJ2-7, with 7 positions matching TRBD2. Germline V CDR1 and CDR2: ENHRY, SYGVKD. The length of the CDR3 is 17 residues. The V segment lost 0 bases and the J segment 0 bases; nucleotides outside the gene matches: 8. The CDR3 DNA sequence: TGTGCCATCAGTGAGTCGATGGGGGGAGGGTCCTCCTACGAGCAGTACTTC. It yields the protein CAISESMGGGSSYEQYF.

The DNA for the CDR3 is TGTGCCAGCAGCTCAACTAGCGATACGCAGTATTTT. Translated: CASSSTSDTQYF. This sequence joins TRBV7-2 and TRBJ2-3, with a possible D match to TRBD2 (6 bases). Per the germline V gene, CDR1 is SGHTA and CDR2 is FQGNSA. The V end lost 4 bases, the J end lost 6 bases, and 8 bases lay between the germline ends. The CDR3 consists of 12 residues.

The chain combines TRBV7-3 with TRBJ2-1; 11 bases line up with TRBD2. The junction had 5 bases not matched to a gene; V was cut back by 5 bases and J by 5 bases. Germline lookup yields CDR1 SGHTA and CDR2 FQGTGA. The CDR3 contains 15 residues. CDR3 region: CASSVRLAGNNEQFF. DNA for the CDR3: TGTGCCAGCAGCGTCAGACTAGCGGGAAACAATGAGCAGTTCTTC.

The chain has TRBV5-1 and TRBJ2-5, with 8 nucleotides matching TRBD1. CDR3 length: 14 amino acids. Germline CDR1 SGHRS, CDR2 YFSETQ. The ends lost 5 bases at V and 5 bases at J; junction bases unmatched: 8. This CDR3 is CASRTGRGRETQYF. The CDR3 nucleotides are TGCGCCAGCAGAACTGGCAGGGGGCGGGAGACCCAGTACTTC.

The chain couples TRBV4-1 to TRBJ2-7; tentative D call: TRBD2 (6 bases). V was cut by 0 bases and J by 0 bases, with 15 bases left in between. The germline V gene has CDR1 MGHRA and CDR2 YSYEKL. The CDR3 runs 17 residues. CDR3 bases: TGCGCCAGCAGCCAAGATACGGCGGGATTGTACTCCTACGAGCAGTACTTC. This codes for CASSQDTAGLYSYEQYF.

The chain links TRBV30 to TRBJ2-2; 7 bases agree with TRBD1. Germline V gives CDR1 GTSNPN, CDR2 SVGIG (reference sequence). The length of the CDR3 is 15 residues. Losses at the gene ends were 7 bases for V and 3 bases for J; bases not matched to a gene: 11. This chain's CDR3 is CASTPGTAYTGELFF. The CDR3 DNA reads TGTGCCTCCACCCCCGGGACAGCTTACACCGGGGAGCTGTTTTTT.

This chain joins TRBV19 and TRBJ1-5, with 8 bases identical to TRBD1. Per germline, CDR1 LNHDA and CDR2 SQIVND (reference sequence). Trimming took 3 bases from V and 7 from J; bases not matched to a gene: 11. The CDR3 is made up of 16 amino acids. The CDR3 DNA is TGTGCCAGTAGTATTCTGGGACAGGCCGCTAAACAGCCCCAGCATTTT. It codes for CASSILGQAAKQPQHF.

This rearrangement joins TRBV5-4 to TRBJ2-5; weak D call: TRBD2 (6 bases). Germline V gene data show CDR1 as SGHNT and CDR2 as YYREEE (reference sequence). This CDR3 is built from 14 residues. The V end lost 5 bases, the J end lost 4 bases, and 15 bases lay between the germline ends. The CDR3 DNA is TGTGCCAGCAGTCGCGGGACTTGGGCAGAGACCCAGTACTTC. Protein sequence: CASSRGTWAETQYF.

This clone was counted a single time. The chain joins TRBV14 to TRBJ1-3, with D maybe TRBD1 (6 bases). Germline V gene data show CDR1 as SGHDN and CDR2 as FVKESK. The CDR3 spans 16 residues. V lost 0 bases to trimming and J lost 4 bases, with 13 bases between them. The CDR3 DNA reads as TGTGCCAGCAGCCAAGATATCGGGGGGCCGGGAAACACCATATATTTT. Its translation: CASSQDIGGPGNTIYF.

This clone was observed a single time. The CDR3 nucleotides are TGTGCCAGCAGCTACGGCGACAGGGGTACTAATGAAAAACTGTTTTTT. It translates to CASSYGDRGTNEKLFF. V is TRBV14 and J is TRBJ1-4; TRBD1 matches at 8 bases. The CDR3 spans 16 residues. Per the germline V gene, CDR1 is SGHDN and CDR2 is FVKESK. The ends lost 5 bases at V and 2 bases at J; junction bases unmatched: 7.